This passage covers 8 T cell receptor beta chains from one sample sequenced in a study of a mutant IDH1 vaccine in newly diagnosed glioma. Stated time point: week 47, end of study. Vaccination comprised doses that each held 300 ug of mutant IDH1 20-mer peptide, plus topical imiquimod. The protocol was immunoSEQ multiplex PCR, while the TCRdb copy is restricted to in-frame clones and leaves out a portion. Of 90,000 to 100,000 clones in the sample, nearly 90% were seen once. Their antigens are not known. This sample comprised PBMCs, obtained from a glioma patient whose treatment included an IDH1 peptide vaccine. All receptors come from a woman aged 45-65 years with glioma.

V usage is TRBV7-9 and J usage is TRBJ2-7, with 14 bases matching TRBD2. CDR1 SEHNR and CDR2 FQNEAQ come from the germline V gene (reference sequence). V trimming: 6 bases; J trimming: 6 bases; junction bases outside the gene matches: 10. The CDR3 consists of 16 residues. The CDR3 DNA is TGTGCCAGCAGTCCTGCGGGACTAGCGGGAGTTAGCGAGCAGTACTTC. It encodes CASSPAGLAGVSEQYF.

This sequence joins TRBV5-4 and TRBJ2-7; 7 nucleotides match TRBD1. With V trimmed by 4 bases and J by 6 bases, 7 bases remained unmatched. CDR1 and CDR2 (germline): SGHNT, YYREEE (reference sequence). CDR3 length: 13 amino acids. Here the CDR3 reads CASSPTGSGEQYF. In DNA, the CDR3 is TGTGCCAGCAGCCCGACAGGGAGCGGCGAGCAGTACTTC.

The chain uses TRBV29-1 and TRBJ1-3, with D uncertain. The V and J ends lost 5 bases and 0 bases respectively, with 8 bases between them. This CDR3 is built from 13 residues. In germline, CDR1 is SQVTM, CDR2 ANQGSEA. This CDR3 reads CSVRQDSGNTIYF. The CDR3 DNA is TGCAGCGTTCGTCAGGACTCTGGAAACACCATATATTTT.

The chain recombines TRBV30 with TRBJ1-2; D gene unclear. Looked up from germline, CDR1 is GTSNPN and CDR2 is SVGIG (reference sequence). This CDR3 spans 11 amino acids. V lost 4 bases and J lost 8, with 11 bases in between. As DNA, the CDR3 is TGTGCCTGGAACGACCCTTCCGGCTACACCTTC. The encoded protein is CAWNDPSGYTF. Using reference TRBV30 and TRBJ1-2 for the parts outside the CDR3, the full variable domain is SQTIHQWPATLVQPVGSPLSLECTVEGTSNPNLYWYRQAAGRGLQLLFYSVGIGQISSEVPQNLSASRPQDRQFILSSKKLLLSDSGFYLCAWNDPSGYTFGSGTRLTVV.

The chain recombines TRBV19 with TRBJ2-7, with 7 bases aligning to TRBD1. V lost 3 bases to trimming and J lost 0 bases; unmatched junction nucleotides: 5. The CDR3 runs to 15 residues. The germline V gene encodes CDR1 LNHDA and CDR2 SQIVND (reference sequence). Here the CDR3 reads CASSMATGFSYEQYF. CDR3 bases: TGTGCCAGTAGTATGGCGACAGGGTTCTCCTACGAGCAGTACTTC.

The chain links TRBV6-5 to TRBJ2-7, with 9 bases identical to TRBD1. The CDR3 runs 14 residues. CDR1 MNHEY and CDR2 SVGAGI come from the germline V gene. Trimming cost V 4 bases and J 2 bases; bases outside gene matches: 3. The DNA for the CDR3 is TGTGCCAGCAGTTCAAGGACAGGGGCCTACGAGCAGTACTTC. It is translated as CASSSRTGAYEQYF.

J is TRBJ2-2 and V is TRBV6-1, with 13 positions matching TRBD2. The CDR3 has 15 amino acids. Per germline, CDR1 MNHNS and CDR2 SASEGT. Trimming cost V 4 bases and J 7 bases; bases outside gene matches: 3. This chain's CDR3 is CASSGTSGRVGELFF. The CDR3 coding sequence is TGTGCCAGCAGTGGGACTAGCGGGAGAGTCGGGGAGCTGTTTTTT.

The chain links TRBV18 to TRBJ2-3, with 7 bases lining up with TRBD1. Unmatched junction bases numbered 8, after V lost 3 bases and J lost 5 bases. Germline loops: CDR1 KGHSH, CDR2 LQKENI. This CDR3 contains 15 residues. The CDR3 DNA reads TGTGCCAGCTCACCGATAAGGGGGCGAGAAGATACGCAGTATTTT. Translated, it gives CASSPIRGREDTQYF. Full variable domain (missing parts from reference TRBV18 and TRBJ2-3): NAGVMQNPRHLVRRRGQEARLRCSPMKGHSHVYWYRQLPEEGLKFMVYLQKENIIDESGMPKERFSAEFPKEGPSILRIQQVVRGDSAAYFCASSPIRGREDTQYFGPGTRLTVL.